This TCR beta chain was sequenced for a study of cytomegalovirus exposure and HLA in healthy donors. CDR1 is SEHNR and CDR2 is FQNEAQ in the germline V gene (reference sequence). V shed 5 bases and J 5 bases; nucleotides not matched to a gene: 6. This CDR3 spans 15 amino acids. PCR used 60 Vbeta primers and 13 Jbeta primers. Assay used: immunoSEQ multiplex PCR; TCRdb lists only in-frame clones, some missing. The profile shows roughly 100,000 clones, 79% of them singletons. For this clone: Its specificity is not known.

The study, taken as a whole, reports: When analyzed later, a missense DCLRE1C variant was found to be linked to TCR beta V- and J-gene trimming.

Sequencing used PBMCs. V and J are TRBV7-9 and TRBJ1-5, with TRBD1 identical over 10 bases. This receptor was obtained from a man aged 45-65 years in good health and CMV-seropositive. This chain's CDR3 is CASSTGTGDYQPQHF. CDR3 DNA: TGTGCCAGCAGCACCGGGACAGGGGATTATCAGCCCCAGCATTTT.